The 25 T cell receptor beta chains below all came from one sample that was sequenced in a study of metastatic and nonmetastatic thyroid tumors. TCRdb re-clonotyped the PCR reads via MiXCR. The sample carries about 40,000 clones, about a sixth recorded once. All patients reached thyroid surgery having received no treatment beforehand. The sequenced sample consisted of blood. The origin of the receptors is a female donor with papillary thyroid cancer or a benign thyroid nodule (not recorded which). Some clones in this sample may be carry-over from other donors' samples.

This rearrangement joins TRBV5-1 to TRBJ1-2; D might be TRBD1 (5 bases). Trimming pared 1 base from V and 0 bases from J, leaving 13 bases between. Germline V lookup: CDR1 SGHRS, CDR2 YFSETQ. CDR3 length equals 16 residues. The CDR3 is CASSLMANRPNYGYTF. The CDR3 nucleotides read TGCGCCAGCAGCTTGATGGCCAACAGGCCTAACTATGGCTACACCTTC.

Remarks on this clone: At one of its ends the junction is not consistent with the germline gene, which may arise from a read error. This rearrangement joins TRBV28 to TRBJ2-7; 10 positions match TRBD2. The CDR3 runs 16 residues. Germline loops: CDR1 MDHEN, CDR2 SYDVKM. CDR3 residues: CSSSPAGTSVTYEQYF. In DNA form, the CDR3 reads TGTTCCAGCAGCCCGGCCGGGACTAGCGTGACCTACGAGCAGTACTTC.

On this clone itself: Since a much larger clone is just one base distant, this may be a read error. CDR3 sequence (DNA): TGCAGTGCTAGAGTGCGCCAGGGGGGCTCCGTGGAACTGTTTTTT. This sequence encodes CSARVRQGGSVELFF. This chain links TRBV20-1 with TRBJ2-2; a weak D match, TRBD1 (7 bases). The V gene's germline CDR1 is DFQATT and CDR2 SNEGSKA (reference sequence). The length of the CDR3 is 15 residues. Trimming shortened V by 1 base and J by 14 bases, and 23 bases separated the two germline ends.

V usage is TRBV5-1 and J usage is TRBJ1-2, with D possibly TRBD1 on 6 matching bases. CDR1 is SGHRS, CDR2 YFSETQ, per germline. V was pared by 5 bases and J by 4 bases, with 18 bases between. The CDR3 is 15 residues long. The CDR3 here is CASRVEGHGLYGYTF. CDR3 coding DNA: TGCGCCAGCAGAGTTGAGGGACACGGGCTCTATGGCTACACCTTC.

This clone occurred many times. The chain uses TRBV20-1 and TRBJ1-5, with D unclear. Between the trimmed V and J ends, which lost 7 bases and 1 base, there was a span of 11 bases. Germline values: CDR1 DFQATT, CDR2 SNEGSKA (reference sequence). This CDR3 has 13 residues. The CDR3 reads CSVRDGSNQPQHF. The CDR3, as DNA: TGCAGTGTAAGGGATGGGAGCAATCAGCCCCAGCATTTT.

This clone was seen only a few times. The DNA of the CDR3 is TGTGCCAGCAGTTACCTCGCCGGTCTGGGCTACGAGCAGTACTTC. Translating gives CASSYLAGLGYEQYF. This chain joins TRBV6-2 or TRBV6-3 and TRBJ2-7; no definite D call. The CDR3 extends over 15 amino acids. Germline-derived CDR1 and CDR2 are MNHEY and SVGEGT. V was trimmed by 2 bases and J by 3 bases, leaving 14 bases between them.

This clone was picked up many times. This chain joins TRBV7-9 and TRBJ1-5, with D perhaps matching TRBD1 (6 bases). The CDR3 totals 14 residues. With 5 bases removed from V and 6 bases from J, the gap between germline ends came to 14 bases. In germline, CDR1 is SEHNR, CDR2 FQNEAQ (reference sequence). CDR3 amino acids: CASSPPGVVQPQHF. The DNA of the CDR3 is TGTGCCAGCAGCCCCCCAGGGGTCGTTCAGCCCCAGCATTTT.

As for this clone: The missing conserved phenylalanine or tryptophan at the end of this CDR3 makes a read error likely. V usage is TRBV3-1 and J usage is TRBJ1-1, with D unclear. The germline V gene has CDR1 LGHDT and CDR2 YNNKEL (reference sequence). The CDR3 runs to 12 residues. The CDR3 coding sequence is TGTGCCAGCATCCAAGAGGAGGGCACAGCTTTCCTT. It specifies CASIQEEGTAFL.

Of note for this clone: This may arise from a read error, as a much more abundant clone is one base away. This rearrangement joins TRBV5-1 to TRBJ2-4; D possibly corresponds to TRBD1 (5 bases). The CDR3 extends over 13 amino acids. Germline V gene lookup returns CDR1 SGHRS and CDR2 YFSETQ. The CDR3 loop is CASRGHLENIKYF. In DNA form, the CDR3 reads TGCGCCAGCAGGGGGCATTTGGAAAACATTAAGTACTTC.

The genes are TRBV6-1 and TRBJ1-3; D possibly corresponds to TRBD1 (6 bases). Per the germline V gene, CDR1 is MNHNS and CDR2 is SASEGT. Deletions cut 4 bases from V and 0 bases from J, with 13 bases between. The length of the CDR3 is 16 residues. CDR3 in DNA: TGTGCCAGCAGTGTTGGGGGCCCTGCCTCTGGAAACACCATATATTTT. As protein: CASSVGGPASGNTIYF.

This clone was found many times. The genes are TRBV24-1 and TRBJ2-2; D perhaps matches TRBD1 (5 bases). Germline lookup yields CDR1 KGHDR and CDR2 SFDVKD. CDR3 size: 14 residues. V was cut by 6 bases and J by 0 bases, with 7 bases left in between. This CDR3 reads CATSQDTNTGELFF. CDR3 sequence (DNA): TGTGCCACCAGTCAGGACACGAACACCGGGGAGCTGTTTTTT.

This clone was seen repeatedly, ten times or more. For the CDR3, the DNA is TGTGCCAGCAGCTTAGTGGGCGATAATGAAAAACTGTTTTTT. Its protein product is CASSLVGDNEKLFF. V gene TRBV7-9 combines with J gene TRBJ1-4; D gene unclear. The V end lost 1 base, the J end lost 4 bases, and 7 bases lay between the germline ends. The CDR3 consists of 14 residues. Germline V gene lookup returns CDR1 SEHNR and CDR2 FQNEAQ (reference sequence).

This clone was observed a few times. The chain uses TRBV27 and TRBJ2-1, with a possible D match to TRBD1 (6 bases). The ends were cut back, 7 bases at V and 8 bases at J, with 21 bases in the middle. Per the germline V gene, CDR1 is MNHEY and CDR2 is SMNVEV (reference sequence). This CDR3 comprises 15 residues. The CDR3 region is CASTLSTGLRDEQFF. In DNA form, the CDR3 reads TGTGCCAGCACCTTAAGTACAGGGTTGCGGGATGAGCAGTTCTTC.

This clone was counted ten times or more. The chain joins TRBV10-3 to TRBJ1-2; 12 positions match TRBD1. V dropped 10 bases and J dropped 8; count of bases not matched to a gene: 14. This CDR3 is 15 amino acids long. Germline V gene sequence: CDR1 ENHRY, CDR2 SYGVKD. The CDR3 region has the DNA TGTGCCACCGGGGCGTTAGGGACAGGGGGCAGAGGCTACACCTTC. Protein product: CATGALGTGGRGYTF.

The chain is built from TRBV5-1 and TRBJ1-2; 8 bases match TRBD1. From germline, CDR1 is SGHRS and CDR2 YFSETQ. The CDR3 runs to 16 residues. V trimming: 0 bases; J trimming: 4 bases; junction bases outside the gene matches: 8. The CDR3 region has the DNA TGCGCCAGCAGCTTGGTGGCCGGGACAGGACTCTATGGCTACACCTTC. Amino acids: CASSLVAGTGLYGYTF.

The table lists this clone with many counts. Within the sample, other DNA sequences also encode this same CDR3. For the CDR3, the DNA is TGTGCCAGCAGCCCTCGGGCAGGGAGCTCCTACAATGAGCAGTTCTTC. This encodes CASSPRAGSSYNEQFF. The J gene is TRBJ2-1, the V gene TRBV3-1; D assignment may be TRBD1 or TRBD2 (5 bases each). The CDR3 runs to 16 residues. Germline V gives CDR1 LGHDT, CDR2 YNNKEL (reference sequence). Trimming removed 4 bases from V and 0 bases from J, with 13 bases in between.

The chain combines TRBV2 with TRBJ1-2; perhaps TRBD1 as D (5 bases). This CDR3 is built from 12 residues. CDR1 and CDR2 (germline): SNHLY, FYNNEI. Trimming shortened V by 7 bases and J by 10 bases, and 16 bases separated the two germline ends. The CDR3 region has the DNA TGTGCCAGCAAGGCAGGGAGTACGTTCTACACCTTC. Its translation: CASKAGSTFYTF. The full variable domain, completed using reference TRBV2 and TRBJ1-2, is EPEVTQTPSHQVTQMGQEVILRCVPISNHLYFYWYRQILGQKVEFLVSFYNNEISEKSEIFDDQFSVERPDGSNFTLKIRSTKLEDSAMYFCASKAGSTFYTFGSGTRLTVV.

About this clone itself: At one end the junction does not follow the germline gene, possibly because of a read error. Other DNA sequences in this sample translate to the same CDR3. V and J are TRBV6-1 and TRBJ2-3, with TRBD2 matching 12 bases. Germline assignment: CDR1 MNHNS and CDR2 SASEGT. This CDR3 comprises 18 residues. CDR3 sequence (DNA): TGCGCCAGCAGTAAATCTCTACTAGCGGGGGGCCTTACAGATACGCAGTATTTT. Translating gives CASSKSLLAGGLTDTQYF.

A remark on this clone: A junction boundary mismatches the germline segment, possibly from a read error. The rearrangement uses TRBV3-1 and TRBJ2-1, with 7 bases matching TRBD2. The V gene's germline CDR1 is LGHDT and CDR2 YNNKEL (reference sequence). The CDR3 consists of 14 residues. The CDR3 reads CVSSLVLALNEQFF. The CDR3 DNA reads TGTGTCAGCAGCCTTGTACTAGCGTTGAATGAGCAGTTCTTC.

Regarding this clone: Being one base from a much bigger clone, this may be a read error. The chain is built from TRBV5-6 and TRBJ2-2, with 9 bases matching TRBD2. From germline, CDR1 is SGHDT and CDR2 YYEEEE. This CDR3 has 15 residues. With V trimmed by 6 bases and J by 5 bases, 8 bases remained unmatched. The CDR3 DNA follows: TGTGCCAGCACCAGACTAGCGGCAGGGACCGGGGAGCTGTTTTTT. This translates into CASTRLAAGTGELFF.

In its sample, this clone was seen many times. The chain has TRBV20-1 and TRBJ2-3; 14 positions agree with TRBD2. Germline CDR1 DFQATT, CDR2 SNEGSKA (reference sequence). Unmatched junction bases numbered 12, after V lost 6 bases and J lost 7 bases. The CDR3 has 16 amino acids. CDR3 region: CSASGLAGVIIYTQYF. The CDR3 bases are TGCAGTGCGTCGGGACTAGCGGGAGTCATAATATATACGCAGTATTTT.

In its sample, this clone ranks as medium-sized. DNA for the CDR3: TGTGCCAGCAGTCCGACCCCCGCCGCCTACGAGCAGTACTTC. Protein product: CASSPTPAAYEQYF. The chain uses TRBV27 and TRBJ2-7; no clear D. V was cut by 5 bases and J by 2 bases, with 13 bases left in between. The CDR3 spans 14 residues. From germline, CDR1 is MNHEY and CDR2 SMNVEV (reference sequence).

This clone was counted ten times or more. The chain carries TRBV5-1 and TRBJ1-4; D ambiguous. V was cut by 4 bases and J by 0 bases, with 10 bases left in between. CDR3 length: 15 residues. The germline V gene has CDR1 SGHRS and CDR2 YFSETQ. The CDR3 spells CASSGPGSTNEKLFF. CDR3 coding DNA: TGCGCCAGCAGCGGTCCGGGATCAACTAATGAAAAACTGTTTTTT.

The table lists this clone with many counts. The genes are TRBV28 and TRBJ2-7; TRBD1 is a possible D gene (6 bases). The CDR3 consists of 17 residues. Trimming stripped 1 base from V and 2 bases from J, with 18 bases between. The germline V gene has CDR1 MDHEN and CDR2 SYDVKM. For the CDR3, the DNA is TGTGCCAGCAGTTTATTCGGCTTACAGGGAAGCCCCTACGAGCAGTACTTC. This translates into CASSLFGLQGSPYEQYF.

This clone was seen at least ten times. A much bigger clone sits one base away, suggesting this may be a read error. The chain couples TRBV12-5 to TRBJ2-7; D remains unclear. The CDR3 is made up of 15 amino acids. Trimming stripped 2 bases from V and 3 bases from J, with 14 bases between. Germline V gene data show CDR1 as LGHNT and CDR2 as FRNRAP. This chain's CDR3 is CASGLTTAEVYEQYF. The CDR3, as DNA: TGTGCTAGTGGTTTGACCACCGCTGAAGTCTACGAGCAGTACTTC.